This T cell receptor beta chain was sequenced in a study of cytomegalovirus exposure and HLA in healthy donors. V lost 1 base and J lost 8; bases outside the gene matches: 3. Germline-derived CDR1 and CDR2 are SEHNR and FQNEAQ (reference sequence). The CDR3 runs 14 residues. PCR amplification relied on 60 Vbeta primers (plus 13 Jbeta primers). The data were produced by immunoSEQ multiplex PCR, yet TCRdb's version contains in-frame clones alone and is incomplete. The profile covers roughly 71,000 clones, with more than 75% appearing a single time and over 2.5% taken by the ten largest. This TCR derives from a girl aged 10-17 years in good health and CMV-seropositive. Sequencing used PBMCs. The chain employs TRBV7-9 and TRBJ1-4; TRBD1 matches 8 bases. CDR3 loop: CASSLGAGGEKLFF. Here the CDR3 DNA reads TGTGCCAGCAGCTTAGGAGCAGGGGGCGAAAAACTGTTTTTT.